These 20 T cell receptor beta chains originate from one sample sequenced in a study of blood T cell repertoires in COVID-19. The method was immunoSEQ multiplex PCR; TCRdb's version includes in-frame clones alone and lacks a portion of them. The sample records approximately 130,000 clones, 85% to 90% being singletons. Sequencing was carried out using peripheral blood. All receptors come from a human donor in a cohort sampled during active COVID-19.

This chain links TRBV4-1 with TRBJ2-5, with 9 bases that match TRBD1. The length of the CDR3 is 15 residues. CDR1 MGHRA and CDR2 YSYEKL come from the germline V gene. J was trimmed by 3 bases and V by 3 bases; bases with no gene match: 5. The CDR3 here is CASSHIRQGEETQYF. The CDR3 DNA follows: TGCGCCAGCAGCCACATCAGACAGGGGGAAGAGACCCAGTACTTC.

The V call is TRBV6-4, the J call TRBJ2-2; TRBD1 matches 7 bases. The CDR3 is 12 residues long. From germline, CDR1 is MRHNA and CDR2 SNTAGT. V lost 6 bases to trimming and J lost 6 bases; unmatched junction nucleotides: 1. CDR3: CASSTGAGELFF. As DNA, the CDR3 is TGTGCCAGCAGCACAGGGGCCGGGGAGCTGTTTTTT.

DNA for the CDR3: TGTGCCAGCAGGGGGGGGGTAGGTACCTACAATGAGCAGTTCTTC. Residues: CASRGGVGTYNEQFF. The genes are TRBV28 and TRBJ2-1, with 7 bases identical to TRBD2. CDR3 size: 15 residues. The V segment lost 6 bases and the J segment 2 bases; nucleotides outside the gene matches: 7. In germline, CDR1 is MDHEN, CDR2 SYDVKM.

V is TRBV25-1 and J is TRBJ2-1; D might be TRBD1 (5 bases). This CDR3 spans 16 amino acids. Germline lookup yields CDR1 MGHDK and CDR2 SYGVNS. Between the trimmed V and J ends, which lost 5 bases and 0 bases, there was a span of 14 bases. The CDR3 sequence: CASSTHGDSSYNEQFF. The CDR3 coding sequence is TGTGCCAGCAGTACCCACGGCGACAGCTCCTACAATGAGCAGTTCTTC.

The chain links TRBV23-1 to TRBJ2-7; TRBD2 matches 11 bases. TRBV23-1 is reported as an ORF; its role is uncertain. The trim removed 0 bases at V and 2 bases at J, leaving 15 bases unmatched. The CDR3 is made up of 20 amino acids. CDR3 bases: TGCGCCAGCAGTCAATCAGGTGATGGGACTAGCGGTCCTCCACCCTACGAGCAGTACTTC. Residues: CASSQSGDGTSGPPPYEQYF.

V and J are TRBV3-1 (or the pseudogene TRBV3-2) and TRBJ2-5; TRBD2 might be the D (5 bases). Trimming shortened V by 1 base and J by 4 bases, and 16 bases separated the two germline ends. Germline-derived CDR1 and CDR2 are LGHDT and YNNKEL (reference sequence). CDR3 length: 16 residues. The CDR3 region is CASSQGQRPSPETQYF. CDR3 nucleotides: TGTGCCAGCAGCCAAGGCCAGCGGCCTTCCCCAGAGACCCAGTACTTC.

The rearrangement joins TRBV7-9 to TRBJ2-1; 7 nucleotides match TRBD2. With V trimmed by 1 base and J by 0 bases, 12 bases remained unmatched. CDR3 size: 19 residues. The V gene's germline CDR1 is SEHNR and CDR2 FQNEAQ (reference sequence). This CDR3 reads CASSLGMAGVPSSYNEQFF. In nucleotides, the CDR3 is TGTGCCAGCAGCTTAGGTATGGCGGGAGTGCCCAGCTCCTACAATGAGCAGTTCTTC.

The chain recombines TRBV15 with TRBJ2-7; perhaps TRBD1 as D (6 bases). Germline values: CDR1 LNHNV, CDR2 YYDKDF (reference sequence). The CDR3 loop spans 13 amino acids. Trimming removed 3 bases at V and 2 bases at J, with 8 bases between. CDR3 loop: CATSRDSAYEQYF. The DNA of the CDR3 is TGTGCCACCAGCAGGGACAGCGCCTACGAGCAGTACTTC.

The rearrangement joins TRBV27 to TRBJ2-3, with D perhaps TRBD1 (5 bases). The CDR3 is 17 residues long. CDR1 is MNHEY, CDR2 SMNVEV, per germline (reference sequence). V shed 6 bases and J shed 0 bases, with 19 bases lying between them. For the CDR3, the DNA is TGTGCCAGCAGCTACCGGTCACAGGTTCCTAGCACAGATACGCAGTATTTT. Protein sequence: CASSYRSQVPSTDTQYF.

The CDR3 region is CASSHGTGSGELFF. Here the CDR3 DNA reads TGTGCCAGCAGCCACGGGACAGGGTCCGGGGAGCTGTTTTTT. The chain combines TRBV3-1 (or the pseudogene TRBV3-2) with TRBJ2-2, with 9 bases lining up with TRBD1. J gave up 6 bases and V 3 bases, and 2 bases lay outside the gene matches. CDR3 size: 14 residues. Per germline, CDR1 LGHDT and CDR2 YNNKEL (reference sequence).

The J gene is TRBJ2-2, the V gene TRBV6-5; D uncertain. V lost 6 bases and J lost 4, with 12 bases in between. The CDR3 runs 14 residues. The V gene's germline CDR1 is MNHEY and CDR2 SVGAGI. The CDR3 spells CASSLQWSTGELFF. CDR3 nucleotides: TGTGCCAGCAGCCTCCAGTGGTCCACCGGGGAGCTGTTTTTT.

The chain combines TRBV5-1 with TRBJ2-1, with a possible D match to TRBD2 (6 bases). V dropped 8 bases and J dropped 5 bases, with 20 bases sitting between them. Per the germline V gene, CDR1 is SGHRS and CDR2 is YFSETQ. The length of the CDR3 is 15 residues. The CDR3 reads CASWGGGGENNEQFF. The CDR3 DNA reads TGCGCCAGTTGGGGAGGTGGGGGTGAGAACAATGAGCAGTTCTTC.

The chain couples TRBV7-9 to TRBJ2-1; 7 nucleotides match TRBD2. The V segment lost 0 bases and the J segment 7 bases; nucleotides outside the gene matches: 3. Germline V lookup: CDR1 SEHNR, CDR2 FQNEAQ (reference sequence). CDR3 length equals 14 residues. CDR3 sequence: CASSLAWEGNEQFF. CDR3 in DNA: TGTGCCAGCAGCTTAGCATGGGAGGGAAATGAGCAGTTCTTC.

The genes are TRBV5-5 and TRBJ2-2; D perhaps matches TRBD1 (6 bases). The V end was cut by 0 bases, the J end by 4 bases, with 16 bases between. Germline-derived CDR1 and CDR2 are SGHKS and YYEKEE (reference sequence). The length of the CDR3 is 17 residues. In DNA form, the CDR3 reads TGTGCCAGCAGCTTGGTCCTCCGGCAGGGGATCACCGGGGAGCTGTTTTTT. It specifies CASSLVLRQGITGELFF.

The chain employs TRBV19 and TRBJ2-4; 8 bases match TRBD2. CDR1 and CDR2 (germline): LNHDA, SQIVND (reference sequence). V was clipped by 3 bases and J by 1 base; unmatched bases: 14. This CDR3 comprises 19 residues. CDR3: CASSIFLAGSPGAKNIQYF. For the CDR3, the DNA is TGTGCCAGTAGTATTTTCCTAGCGGGTTCCCCGGGGGCCAAAAACATTCAGTACTTC.

The chain recombines TRBV2 with TRBJ2-7, with 9 nucleotides matching TRBD1. The CDR3 extends over 15 amino acids. In germline, CDR1 is SNHLY, CDR2 FYNNEI. V was pared by 8 bases and J by 2 bases, with 10 bases of the junction left unmatched. The CDR3 is CASGGQGTGTYEQYF. CDR3 DNA sequence: TGTGCCAGCGGTGGACAGGGGACGGGTACCTACGAGCAGTACTTC.

The rearrangement uses TRBV7-2 and TRBJ2-5; 10 bases agree with TRBD2. This CDR3 comprises 18 residues. The J segment lost 4 bases and the V segment lost 0 bases, leaving 11 bases of the junction unmatched. Germline V lookup: CDR1 SGHTA, CDR2 FQGNSA. Here the CDR3 DNA reads TGTGCCAGCAGCTTAGCGCTCCTAGCGGGAGCGGGAACAGAGACCCAGTACTTC. This codes for CASSLALLAGAGTETQYF.

The rearrangement uses TRBV5-8 and TRBJ1-5; TRBD1 agrees at 10 bases. J was trimmed by 4 bases and V by 4 bases; bases with no gene match: 5. The CDR3 is made up of 15 amino acids. Germline V gene lookup returns CDR1 SGHTS and CDR2 YDEGEE. The CDR3 DNA reads TGTGCCAGCAGCCCGCGGACAGGGGGTAATCAGCCCCAGCATTTT. It encodes CASSPRTGGNQPQHF.

The gene calls are TRBV15 and TRBJ1-2; 9 bases agree with TRBD1. J was trimmed by 7 bases and V by 0 bases; bases with no gene match: 9. Germline V lookup: CDR1 LNHNV, CDR2 YYDKDF (reference sequence). The CDR3 is 16 residues long. The CDR3 region has the DNA TGTGCCACCAGCAGAGATAAGGCTCCGGGACAGGGTGGCTACACCTTC. This codes for CATSRDKAPGQGGYTF.

A single count supports this clone. The chain couples TRBV2 to TRBJ1-2; TRBD1 might be the D (6 bases). Germline V gene lookup returns CDR1 SNHLY and CDR2 FYNNEI. The ends were cut back, 7 bases at V and 2 bases at J, with 17 bases in the middle. CDR3 length: 15 residues. The CDR3 DNA follows: TGTGCCAGCACCGAGGACAGCCGACTAAACTATGGCTACACCTTC. Protein: CASTEDSRLNYGYTF.